This T cell receptor (beta chain) was observed in a study of T cells in Graves' hyperthyroidism and ophthalmopathy. Study-level results: Ophthalmopathy, as predicted by the model, came a median roughly 6.5 months after the prediction.

Uncontrolled infection, other autoimmune disease, pregnancy or lactation excluded patients. On this clonotype: What it binds is unknown.

Amplification yielded TCR beta CDR3 regions, with RNA transcripts as the source. First-round RT-PCR with HTBI primers amplified the TCR CDR3 region. TCRdb reprocessed the multiplex PCR reads via MiXCR and lists one record per CDR3 protein. The sample has 300,000 to 400,000 distinct CDR3 sequences, roughly 23% seen once. The CDR3 contains 17 residues. In germline, CDR1 is KGHSH, CDR2 LQKENI. The ends were cut back, 3 bases at V and 0 bases at J, with 17 bases in the middle. This clonotype was obtained from a woman aged 45-60 years with Graves' hyperthyroidism. Sequencing used blood. The V gene is TRBV18, the J gene TRBJ2-5; D uncertain. CDR3: CASSPSGFAQDQETQYF. The DNA of the CDR3 is TGTGCCAGCTCACCCTCCGGGTTTGCCCAGGACCAAGAGACCCAGTACTTC.